This T cell receptor (beta chain) was recovered during a study of T cells expressing NK-cell markers. From its re-call of the 5' RACE reads, TCRdb lists each CDR3 protein once, without DNA. Its table lists fewer than 550,000 distinct CDR3 sequences. Per germline, CDR1 SGHRS and CDR2 YFSETQ. This CDR3 contains 13 residues. The sequence was collected from a woman aged 45-65 years in good health. Sample: blood T cells: a sorted CD56 or NKG2C T cell subset, CD4+ or CD8+ T cells, or bulk PBMC T cells (not recorded which). The chain recombines TRBV5-1 with TRBJ2-1; without DNA, the TCRdb call of TRBD2 cannot be checked. The CDR3 spells CASTAGSYNEQFF. The complete variable domain, with remaining parts taken from reference TRBV5-1 and TRBJ2-1, reads KAGVTQTPRYLIKTRGQQVTLSCSPISGHRSVSWYQQTPGQGLQFLFEYFSETQRNKGNFPGRFSGRQFSNSRSEMNVSTLELGDSALYLCASTAGSYNEQFFGPGTRLTVL.